A single sample is the source of the 6 T cell receptor beta chains below, sequenced in a study of blood T cells in healthy people across ages. Together with a sample-barcoded 5' primer, a J-beta primer mix was included in a second PCR lasting about 7 to 11 cycles. TCRdb recomputed calls from the 5' RACE reads with MiXCR, one row per CDR3 protein. The table lists about 1.4 million distinct CDR3 sequences, roughly 59% of them singletons. The sample taken for sequencing was blood. The receptors originated from a man aged 18-30 years in good health.

This clonotype was observed a single time. The chain couples TRBV2 to TRBJ2-1; D gene uncertain. This CDR3 has 12 residues. The V end lost 3 bases, the J end lost 10 bases, and 10 bases lay between the germline ends. Germline V lookup: CDR1 SNHLY, CDR2 FYNNEI. This chain's CDR3 is CASSDRSREQFF. CDR3 nucleotide sequence: TGTGCCAGCAGTGATAGGTCACGGGAGCAGTTCTTC.

Concerning this clonotype: At one end, the junction sequence differs from germline, possibly due to a read error. The CDR3 protein is CASSVASLGDEQYF. The CDR3 region has the DNA TGTGCCAGCAGCGTAGCAAGCCTGGGGGACGAGCAGTACTTC. The chain is built from TRBV7-6 and TRBJ2-7; either TRBD1 or TRBD2 may supply D (5 bases each). The length of the CDR3 is 14 residues. The V gene's germline CDR1 is SGHVS and CDR2 FNYEAQ.

The gene calls are TRBV4-1 and TRBJ2-7, with D perhaps matching TRBD1 (6 bases). From germline, CDR1 is MGHRA and CDR2 YSYEKL. This CDR3 is 14 amino acids long. V gave up 1 base and J gave up 4 bases, with 11 bases separating them. CDR3 nucleotide sequence: TGCGCCAGCAGCCAAGTCAAGGGGGAATACGAGCAGTACTTC. Translation: CASSQVKGEYEQYF.

This chain links TRBV2 with TRBJ2-1, with TRBD2 as a possible D gene (6 bases). The CDR3 runs 16 residues. Germline V gives CDR1 SNHLY, CDR2 FYNNEI. Between the trimmed V and J ends, which lost 4 bases and 0 bases, there was a span of 13 bases. CDR3 sequence: CASSVEGPSSYNEQFF. CDR3 in DNA: TGTGCCAGCAGTGTGGAGGGGCCGAGCTCCTACAATGAGCAGTTCTTC.

The chain carries TRBV20-1 and TRBJ1-2; D remains ambiguous. The germline CDR1 and CDR2 sequences are DFQATT and SNEGSKA (reference sequence). CDR3 length equals 12 residues. Trimming left V 0 bases short and J 4 bases short, with 6 bases between. Written as DNA, the CDR3 is TGCAGTGCTAGAGATAGGATCTATGGCTACACCTTC. This gives the protein CSARDRIYGYTF.

The chain is built from TRBV5-1 and TRBJ2-1; the D gene is possibly TRBD2 (5 bases). The V and J ends lost 1 base and 2 bases respectively, with 7 bases between them. CDR1 SGHRS and CDR2 YFSETQ come from the germline V gene. CDR3 length: 14 amino acids. The CDR3 bases are TGCGCCAGCAGCTTGCGGGAAACCTACAATGAGCAGTTCTTC. Translating gives CASSLRETYNEQFF.